Listed here is a single T cell receptor beta chain. Its antigen is currently unknown. This specimen comes from a study of cytomegalovirus exposure and HLA in healthy donors. Notes on the study in general: In presence/absence analyses, roughly uniform sequencing depth across donors was assumed. A reported reduction in N-insertions relative to the roughly 710-donor mean was seen in an Asian-associated ancestry cluster in a later analysis. Within an earlier analysis, most TCR beta V segments proved productive either about 90% or about 30% of the time.

PCR was performed using 60 Vbeta and 13 Jbeta primers. Profiled with immunoSEQ multiplex PCR; TCRdb holds only in-frame clones, not every one. This sample has about 280,000 clones, with about 90% found just once. There are 15 residues in the CDR3. The germline V gene encodes CDR1 MNHEY and CDR2 SVGAGI. Germline trimming cut 6 bases from V and 4 bases from J; bases unmatched to any gene: 3. The specimen sequenced was PBMCs. This sequence originates from a woman under 30 in good health and CMV-seronegative. The genes are TRBV6-5 and TRBJ2-1; TRBD2 agrees at 13 bases. CDR3 loop: CASRRLAGGYNEQFF. For the CDR3, the DNA is TGTGCCAGCAGGAGACTAGCGGGGGGATACAATGAGCAGTTCTTC.